This T cell receptor beta chain was sequenced during a study of cytomegalovirus exposure and HLA in healthy donors. The CDR3 is 15 amino acids. Trimming cost V 3 bases and J 4 bases; bases outside gene matches: 5. Germline lookup yields CDR1 SGHRS and CDR2 YFSETQ. This clone showed up just a few times. The PCR ran on 60 Vbeta and 13 Jbeta primers. Sequencing used immunoSEQ multiplex PCR; TCRdb keeps in-frame clones, though not all of them. The sample contains more than 110,000 clones, over 60% of which appear only once. The receptor was derived from a man aged 40-49 years in good health and CMV-seropositive. The sequenced material came from PBMCs. The chain couples TRBV5-1 to TRBJ1-4; 8 bases map to TRBD1. For the CDR3, the DNA is TGCGCCAGCAGCTCCGGGACAGGTCATAATGAAAAACTGTTTTTT. As protein: CASSSGTGHNEKLFF. The variable domain in full, with the rest retrieved from reference TRBV5-1 and TRBJ1-4, is KAGVTQTPRYLIKTRGQQVTLSCSPISGHRSVSWYQQTPGQGLQFLFEYFSETQRNKGNFPGRFSGRQFSNSRSEMNVSTLELGDSALYLCASSSGTGHNEKLFFGSGTQLSVL.